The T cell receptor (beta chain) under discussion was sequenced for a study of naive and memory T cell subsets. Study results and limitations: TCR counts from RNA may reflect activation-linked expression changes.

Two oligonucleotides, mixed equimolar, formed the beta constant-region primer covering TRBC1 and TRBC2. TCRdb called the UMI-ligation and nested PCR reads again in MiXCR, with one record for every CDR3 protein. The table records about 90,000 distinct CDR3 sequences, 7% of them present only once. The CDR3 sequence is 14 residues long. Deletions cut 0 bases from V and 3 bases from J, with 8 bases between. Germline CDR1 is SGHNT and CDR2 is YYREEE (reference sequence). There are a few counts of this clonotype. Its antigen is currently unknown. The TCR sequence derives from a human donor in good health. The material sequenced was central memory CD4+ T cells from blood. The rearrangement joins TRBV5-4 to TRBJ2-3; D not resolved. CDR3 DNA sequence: TGTGCCAGCAGCTTGGTGGACGCGACAGATACGCAGTATTTT. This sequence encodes CASSLVDATDTQYF. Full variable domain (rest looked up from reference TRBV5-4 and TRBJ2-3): ETGVTQSPTHLIKTRGQQVTLRCSSQSGHNTVSWYQQALGQGPQFIFQYYREEENGRGNFPPRFSGLQFPNYSSELNVNALELDDSALYLCASSLVDATDTQYFGPGTRLTVL.